This T cell receptor (beta chain) was retrieved from a study of blood T cell repertoires in COVID-19. Clones were read by immunoSEQ multiplex PCR, and TCRdb kept only the in-frame ones, dropping some. The table records some 110,000 clones, 80% to 90% of them present only once. Germline V gene lookup returns CDR1 DFQATT and CDR2 SNEGSKA (reference sequence). V dropped 3 bases and J dropped 3 bases, with 3 bases sitting between them. The CDR3 is 11 residues long. This clone showed up just a few times. The TCR sequence derives from a man aged 35-49 years with acute or convalescent COVID-19. Material: peripheral blood. V is TRBV20-1 and J is TRBJ1-3; unclear D gene. CDR3 sequence (DNA): TGCAGTGCTAGCAGTGGAAACACCATATATTTT. Its protein is CSASSGNTIYF.